This TCR beta chain was observed in a study of blood T cells in healthy people across ages. Per germline, CDR1 MGHDK and CDR2 SYGVNS. The CDR3 length is 14 residues. V was trimmed by 8 bases and J by 2 bases, leaving 16 bases between them. Sample-barcoded 5' priming and a J-beta primer mix drove a second PCR of 7 to 11 cycles. Per sample, CDR3-containing paired-end reads numbered at least 2.5 million. From the 5' RACE reads, TCRdb called clonotypes with MiXCR, one entry per CDR3 protein. The table shows around 990,000 distinct CDR3 sequences, with 30% to 40% occurring only once. Study-wide points: CMV infection status of these donors was not known.

They isolated at least 6.5 million PBMCs from each sample. This clonotype appeared once. The antigen is unknown. This TCR was sampled from a man between 18 and 29 years old in good health. What was sequenced was blood. The chain joins TRBV25-1 to TRBJ2-7; D may correspond to TRBD1 or TRBD2 (5 bases each). The CDR3, as DNA: TGTGCCAGCTCTAAAGGGACGGATCCCTACGAGCAGTACTTC. Translation: CASSKGTDPYEQYF.